This TCR beta chain derives from a study of breast tumors, draining lymph nodes, adjacent tissues. Study-wide results and limits: Luminal-like breast cancer showed significantly greater tumor-nontumor repertoire similarity than basal-like breast cancer did. Tumors had less TCR diversity than lymph nodes, more than nontumor tissue. The data were judged consistent with most tumor T cells coming from lymph node and expanding in tumor.

This clonotype was detected ten times or more. The antigen remains undetermined. MiXCR was run by TCRdb on the multiplex PCR reads, yielding one entry per CDR3 protein. Altogether fewer than 150,000 distinct CDR3 sequences are present, 21% being singletons, with the ten largest covering 2.2%. Samples came from axillary lymph nodes draining the breast cancer. V shed 3 bases and J shed 4 bases, with 8 bases lying between them. Per the germline V gene, CDR1 is SGHRS and CDR2 is YFSETQ. The length of the CDR3 is 13 residues. The sample consisted of axillary lymph node tissue. The chain carries TRBV5-1 and TRBJ2-1; possibly TRBD2 for D (5 bases). The receptor's source is a female donor with breast cancer. Some clones in this sample may be carry-over from other donors' samples. The DNA of the CDR3 is TGCGCCAGCAGCTCTGAGGGTTACAATGAGCAGTTCTTC. It specifies CASSSEGYNEQFF. Based on the CDR3 plus reference TRBV5-1 and TRBJ2-1, the full variable domain is KAGVTQTPRYLIKTRGQQVTLSCSPISGHRSVSWYQQTPGQGLQFLFEYFSETQRNKGNFPGRFSGRQFSNSRSEMNVSTLELGDSALYLCASSSEGYNEQFFGPGTRLTVL.